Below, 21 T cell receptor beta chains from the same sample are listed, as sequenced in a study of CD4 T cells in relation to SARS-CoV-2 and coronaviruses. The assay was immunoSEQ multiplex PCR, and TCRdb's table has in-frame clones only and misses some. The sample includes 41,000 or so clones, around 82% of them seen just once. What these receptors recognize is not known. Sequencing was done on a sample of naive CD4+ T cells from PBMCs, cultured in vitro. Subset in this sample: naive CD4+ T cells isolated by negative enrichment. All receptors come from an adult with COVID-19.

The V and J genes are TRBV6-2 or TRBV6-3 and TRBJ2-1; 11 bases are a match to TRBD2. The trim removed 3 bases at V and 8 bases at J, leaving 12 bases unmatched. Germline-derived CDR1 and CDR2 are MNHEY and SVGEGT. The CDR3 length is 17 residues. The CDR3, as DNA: TGTGCCAGCAGTTATCCTCGGAGGACTAGCGGGCCCCATGAGCAGTTCTTC. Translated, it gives CASSYPRRTSGPHEQFF.

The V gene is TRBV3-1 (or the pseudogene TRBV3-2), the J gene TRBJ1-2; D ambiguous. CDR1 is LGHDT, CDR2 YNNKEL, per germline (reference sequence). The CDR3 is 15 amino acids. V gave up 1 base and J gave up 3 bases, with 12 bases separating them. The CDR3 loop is CASSQGPGRYYGYTF. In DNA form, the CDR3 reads TGTGCCAGCAGCCAAGGTCCGGGCAGGTACTATGGCTACACCTTC.

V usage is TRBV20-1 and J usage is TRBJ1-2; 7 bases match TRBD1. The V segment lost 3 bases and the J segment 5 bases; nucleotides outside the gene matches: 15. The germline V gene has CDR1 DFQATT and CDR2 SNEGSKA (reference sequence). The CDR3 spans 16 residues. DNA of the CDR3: TGCAGTGCTAGTGCGGTTACAGGGGCCGACATTTATGGCTACACCTTC. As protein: CSASAVTGADIYGYTF.

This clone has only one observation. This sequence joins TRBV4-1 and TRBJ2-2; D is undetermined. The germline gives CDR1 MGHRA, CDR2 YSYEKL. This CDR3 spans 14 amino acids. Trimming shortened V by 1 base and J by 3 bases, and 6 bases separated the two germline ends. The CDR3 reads CASSQVSDTGELFF. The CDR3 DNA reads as TGCGCCAGCAGCCAAGTGAGCGACACCGGGGAGCTGTTTTTT.

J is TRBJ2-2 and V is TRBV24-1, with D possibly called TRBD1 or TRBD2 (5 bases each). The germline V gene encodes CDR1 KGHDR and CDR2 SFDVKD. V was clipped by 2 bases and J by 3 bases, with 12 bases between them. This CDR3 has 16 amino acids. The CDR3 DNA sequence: TGTGCCACCAGTGATTCCCCGGGACCAGACACCGGGGAGCTGTTTTTT. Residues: CATSDSPGPDTGELFF.

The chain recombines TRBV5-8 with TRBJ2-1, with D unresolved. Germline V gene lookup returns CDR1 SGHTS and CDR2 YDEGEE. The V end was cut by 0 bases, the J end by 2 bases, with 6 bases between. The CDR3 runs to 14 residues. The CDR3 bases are TGTGCCAGCAGCTTGGGGGTCGCCTACAATGAGCAGTTCTTC. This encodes CASSLGVAYNEQFF. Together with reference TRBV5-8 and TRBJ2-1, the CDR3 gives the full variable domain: EAGVTQSPTHLIKTRGQQATLRCSPISGHTSVYWYQQALGLGLQFLLWYDEGEERNRGNFPPRFSGRQFPNYSSELNVNALELEDSALYLCASSLGVAYNEQFFGPGTRLTVL.

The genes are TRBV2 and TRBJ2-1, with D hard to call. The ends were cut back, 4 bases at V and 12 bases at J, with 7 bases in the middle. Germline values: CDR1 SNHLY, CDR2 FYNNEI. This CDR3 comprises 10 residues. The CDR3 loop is CASSVAGQFF. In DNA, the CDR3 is TGTGCCAGCAGTGTAGCAGGGCAGTTCTTC. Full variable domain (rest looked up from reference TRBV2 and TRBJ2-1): EPEVTQTPSHQVTQMGQEVILRCVPISNHLYFYWYRQILGQKVEFLVSFYNNEISEKSEIFDDQFSVERPDGSNFTLKIRSTKLEDSAMYFCASSVAGQFFGPGTRLTVL.

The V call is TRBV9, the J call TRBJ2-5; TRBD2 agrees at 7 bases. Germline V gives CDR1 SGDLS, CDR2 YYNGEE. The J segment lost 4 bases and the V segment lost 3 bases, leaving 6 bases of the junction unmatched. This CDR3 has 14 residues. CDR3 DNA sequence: TGTGCCAGCAGCGGCCGCGGGAGTGGAGAGACCCAGTACTTC. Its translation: CASSGRGSGETQYF.

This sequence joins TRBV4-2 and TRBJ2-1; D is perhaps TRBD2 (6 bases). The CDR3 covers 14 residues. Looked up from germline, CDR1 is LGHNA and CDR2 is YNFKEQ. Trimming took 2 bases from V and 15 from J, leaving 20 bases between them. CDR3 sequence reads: CASSQQDRDSPPFF. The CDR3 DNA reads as TGTGCCAGCAGCCAACAAGACCGGGACTCGCCCCCGTTCTTC.

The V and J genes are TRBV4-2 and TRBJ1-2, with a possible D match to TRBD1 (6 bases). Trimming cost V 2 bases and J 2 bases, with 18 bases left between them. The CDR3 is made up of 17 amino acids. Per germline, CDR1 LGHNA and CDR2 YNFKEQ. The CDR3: CASSQQGPEDLNYGYTF. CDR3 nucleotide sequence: TGTGCCAGCAGCCAACAGGGGCCGGAGGACCTCAACTATGGCTACACCTTC.

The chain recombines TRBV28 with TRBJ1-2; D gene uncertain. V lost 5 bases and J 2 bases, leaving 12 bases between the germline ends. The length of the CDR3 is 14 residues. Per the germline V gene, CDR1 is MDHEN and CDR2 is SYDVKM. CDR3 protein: CASSRTQRNYGYTF. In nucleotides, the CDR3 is TGTGCCAGCAGTCGGACCCAACGGAACTATGGCTACACCTTC.

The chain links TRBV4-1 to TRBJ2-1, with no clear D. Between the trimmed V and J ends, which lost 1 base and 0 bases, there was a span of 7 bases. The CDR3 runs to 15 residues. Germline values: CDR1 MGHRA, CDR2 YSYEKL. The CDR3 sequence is CASSQVPISYNEQFF. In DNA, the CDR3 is TGCGCCAGCAGCCAAGTTCCTATCTCCTACAATGAGCAGTTCTTC.

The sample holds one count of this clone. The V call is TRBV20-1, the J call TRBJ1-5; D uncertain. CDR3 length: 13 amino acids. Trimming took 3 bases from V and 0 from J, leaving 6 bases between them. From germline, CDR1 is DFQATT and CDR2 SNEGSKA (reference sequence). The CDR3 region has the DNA TGCAGTGCTAGTCCGCATAGCAATCAGCCCCAGCATTTT. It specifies CSASPHSNQPQHF.

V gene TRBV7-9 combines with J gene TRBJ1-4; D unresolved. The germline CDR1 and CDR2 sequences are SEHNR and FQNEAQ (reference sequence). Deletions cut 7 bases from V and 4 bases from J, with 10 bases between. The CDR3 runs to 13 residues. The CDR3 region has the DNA TGTGCCAGCAACAAGGCTTTTAATGAAAAACTGTTTTTT. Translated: CASNKAFNEKLFF.

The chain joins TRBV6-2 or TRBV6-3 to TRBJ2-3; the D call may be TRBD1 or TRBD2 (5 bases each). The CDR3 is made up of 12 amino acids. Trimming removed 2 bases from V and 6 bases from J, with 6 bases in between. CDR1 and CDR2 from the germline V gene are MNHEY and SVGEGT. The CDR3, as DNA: TGTGCCAGCAGTTACGGGGACGATACGCAGTATTTT. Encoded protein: CASSYGDDTQYF.

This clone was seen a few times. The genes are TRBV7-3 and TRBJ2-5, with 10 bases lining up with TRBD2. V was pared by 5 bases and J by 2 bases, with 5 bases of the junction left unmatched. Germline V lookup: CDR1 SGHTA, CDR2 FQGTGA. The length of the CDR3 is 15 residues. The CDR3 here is CASSPTSGLQETQYF. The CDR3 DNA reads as TGTGCCAGCAGCCCGACTAGCGGGCTACAAGAGACCCAGTACTTC.

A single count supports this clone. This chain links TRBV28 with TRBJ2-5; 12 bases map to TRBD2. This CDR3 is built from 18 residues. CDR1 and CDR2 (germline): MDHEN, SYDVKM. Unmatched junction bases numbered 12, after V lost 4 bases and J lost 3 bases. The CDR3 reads CASSSSGRAGKNKETQYF. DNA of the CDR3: TGTGCCAGCAGTTCTAGCGGGAGGGCCGGAAAGAATAAAGAGACCCAGTACTTC.

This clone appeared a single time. The CDR3 DNA follows: TGTGCCAGCAATCAGGAGCTGCGTTTGAATACGCAGTATTTT. Translating it yields CASNQELRLNTQYF. The chain joins TRBV2 to TRBJ2-3; D not certain. Germline assignment: CDR1 SNHLY and CDR2 FYNNEI. V was shortened by 7 bases and J by 7 bases, with 18 bases between the two germline ends. This CDR3 has 14 residues.

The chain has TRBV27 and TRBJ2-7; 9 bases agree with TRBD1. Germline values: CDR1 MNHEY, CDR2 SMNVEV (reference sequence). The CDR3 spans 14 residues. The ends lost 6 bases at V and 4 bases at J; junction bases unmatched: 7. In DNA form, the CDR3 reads TGTGCCAGCAGCTCTCGGGACAGGGCATACGAGCAGTACTTC. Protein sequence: CASSSRDRAYEQYF.

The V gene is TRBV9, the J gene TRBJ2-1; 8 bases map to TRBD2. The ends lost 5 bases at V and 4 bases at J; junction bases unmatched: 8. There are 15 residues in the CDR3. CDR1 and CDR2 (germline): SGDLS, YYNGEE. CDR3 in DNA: TGTGCCAGCAGGAGGGGACTAGGGACGTACAATGAGCAGTTCTTC. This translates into CASRRGLGTYNEQFF.

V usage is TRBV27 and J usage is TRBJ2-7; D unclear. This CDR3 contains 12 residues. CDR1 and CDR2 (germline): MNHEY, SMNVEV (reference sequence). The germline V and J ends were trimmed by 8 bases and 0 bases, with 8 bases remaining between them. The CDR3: CASSGGSYEQYF. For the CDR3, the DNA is TGTGCCAGCTCAGGTGGCTCCTACGAGCAGTACTTC.